This T cell receptor (beta chain) was captured in a study of cytotoxic CD8 clonotypes in ibrutinib-treated CLL. This CDR3 has 16 residues. Germline loops: CDR1 LNHDA, CDR2 SQIVND (reference sequence). V shed 6 bases and J 6 bases; nucleotides not matched to a gene: 14. Sequencing was performed with immunoSEQ multiplex PCR; in TCRdb, only in-frame clones are kept and a portion is missing. The sample comprises about 300,000 clones, more than 70% of which are singletons, and 5.6% rests with the top ten. This sequence was found in a human donor with chronic lymphocytic leukemia. The J gene is TRBJ1-1, the V gene TRBV19, with TRBD1 matching over 9 bases. Material: PBMCs, obtained at disease progression, from a patient treated with ibrutinib. The CDR3 DNA reads as TGTGCCAGTAGATCCACGGGACAGGGTCGAAGGGCTGAAGCTTTCTTT. It codes for CASRSTGQGRRAEAFF.